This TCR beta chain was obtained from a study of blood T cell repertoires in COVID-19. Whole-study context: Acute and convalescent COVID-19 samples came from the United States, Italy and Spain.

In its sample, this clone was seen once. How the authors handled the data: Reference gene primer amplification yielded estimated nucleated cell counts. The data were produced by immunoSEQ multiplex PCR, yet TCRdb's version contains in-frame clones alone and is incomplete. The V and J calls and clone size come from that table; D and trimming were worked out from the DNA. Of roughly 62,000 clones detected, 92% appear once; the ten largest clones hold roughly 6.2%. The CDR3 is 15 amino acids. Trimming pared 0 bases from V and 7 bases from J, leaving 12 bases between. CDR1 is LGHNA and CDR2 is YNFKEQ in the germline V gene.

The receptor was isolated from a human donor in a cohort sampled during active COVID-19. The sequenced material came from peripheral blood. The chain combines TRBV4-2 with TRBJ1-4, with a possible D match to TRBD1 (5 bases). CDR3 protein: CASSQEVQRGEKLFF. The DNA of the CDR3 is TGTGCCAGCAGCCAAGAGGTCCAAAGGGGTGAAAAACTGTTTTTT.